Below, 14 T cell receptor beta chains from the same sample are listed, as sequenced in a study of OX40 agonist ivuxolimab in advanced cancers. Assay: immunoSEQ multiplex PCR; the TCRdb copy retains only in-frame clones and omits some. The repertoire holds about 11,000 clones, with around 86% as singletons. Sequences were derived from CD4+ or CD8+ T cells sorted from blood, sampled in a trial of the OX40 agonist ivuxolimab. The receptor set was obtained from an adult with an advanced solid tumor such as melanoma, head and neck, liver or kidney cancer.

The chain is built from TRBV6-5 and TRBJ1-2; D unresolved. The ends were cut back, 6 bases at V and 0 bases at J, with 8 bases in the middle. This CDR3 contains 13 residues. Germline values: CDR1 MNHEY, CDR2 SVGAGI. In nucleotides, the CDR3 is TGTGCCAGCAGCCAACATACTAACTATGGCTACACCTTC. Amino acids: CASSQHTNYGYTF.

CDR3 loop: CASRGTDTSNGYTF. Here the CDR3 DNA reads TGTGCCAGCAGGGGGACAGACACCTCAAATGGCTACACCTTC. The V and J genes are TRBV6-6 and TRBJ1-2, with TRBD1 matching over 7 bases. There are 14 residues in the CDR3. V lost 6 bases, J lost 6 bases, and 10 bases stayed unmatched. Germline CDR1 and CDR2: MNHNY and SVGAGI (reference sequence).

This clone was counted a single time. The chain recombines TRBV2 with TRBJ2-1, with TRBD2 matching over 8 bases. Germline V gene sequence: CDR1 SNHLY, CDR2 FYNNEI. With 3 bases clipped from V and 3 bases from J, the junction kept 7 bases outside the gene matches. This CDR3 is built from 16 residues. For the CDR3, the DNA is TGTGCCAGCAGTGATGCTACTAGCGGTATCTACAATGAGCAGTTCTTC. This translates into CASSDATSGIYNEQFF.

The chain uses TRBV13 and TRBJ2-3; 7 bases are shared with TRBD2. V shed 9 bases and J 5 bases; nucleotides not matched to a gene: 11. This CDR3 has 14 residues. Germline V gene sequence: CDR1 PRHDT, CDR2 FYEKMQ (reference sequence). CDR3 in DNA: TGTGCCAGTTTGATGGCGGGAGCCATAGATACGCAGTATTTT. Protein product: CASLMAGAIDTQYF. Filled out from reference TRBV13 and TRBJ2-3, the complete variable domain reads AAGVIQSPRHLIKEKRETATLKCYPIPRHDTVYWYQQGPGQDPQFLISFYEKMQSDKGSIPDRFSAQQFSDYHSELNMSSLELGDSALYFCASLMAGAIDTQYFGPGTRLTVL.

The chain joins TRBV7-2 to TRBJ2-7; D might be TRBD2 (5 bases). The CDR3 loop spans 14 amino acids. Trimming took off 2 bases at V and 5 bases at J, with 13 bases between the two ends. In germline, CDR1 is SGHTA, CDR2 FQGNSA. The CDR3 coding sequence is TGTGCCAGCAGCTTACTCCGTTCCGGGGACGAGCAGTACTTC. This translates into CASSLLRSGDEQYF.

The chain uses TRBV7-9 and TRBJ2-3; 9 bases agree with TRBD2. The CDR3 totals 18 residues. CDR1 is SEHNR and CDR2 is FQNEAQ in the germline V gene (reference sequence). Losses at the gene ends were 6 bases for V and 2 bases for J; bases not matched to a gene: 15. CDR3 DNA sequence: TGTGCCAGCAGAAATAAGGCCGGGACTAGCAGACCCACAGATACGCAGTATTTT. Protein sequence: CASRNKAGTSRPTDTQYF. The whole variable domain, remainder taken from reference TRBV7-9 and TRBJ2-3, is DTGVSQNPRHKITKRGQNVTFRCDPISEHNRLYWYRQTLGQGPEFLTYFQNEAQLEKSRLLSDRFSAERPKGSFSTLEIQRTEQGDSAMYLCASRNKAGTSRPTDTQYFGPGTRLTVL.

V and J are TRBV19 and TRBJ1-2; D is undetermined. The V gene lost 9 bases and the J gene lost 5 bases, with 19 bases spanning the gap. The CDR3 sequence is 14 residues long. Germline V gene data show CDR1 as LNHDA and CDR2 as SQIVND (reference sequence). CDR3 loop: CASNPRVPSYGYTF. The DNA of the CDR3 is TGTGCCAGCAACCCCCGGGTCCCATCGTATGGCTACACCTTC.

The genes are TRBV5-5 and TRBJ1-2, with a tentative D call TRBD1 (6 bases). Trimming removed 4 bases from V and 2 bases from J, with 12 bases in between. Germline loops: CDR1 SGHKS, CDR2 YYEKEE (reference sequence). This CDR3 region has 14 residues. The CDR3 sequence: CASSILTGNYGYTF. The CDR3 region has the DNA TGTGCCAGCAGCATATTGACAGGAAACTATGGCTACACCTTC.

The rearrangement joins TRBV15 to TRBJ2-3; D may be TRBD1 (6 bases). The CDR3 consists of 12 residues. V shed 5 bases and J shed 14 bases, with 17 bases lying between them. Germline V lookup: CDR1 LNHNV, CDR2 YYDKDF (reference sequence). As DNA, the CDR3 is TGTGCCACCAGCTCGACAGGCCCTTTGGCGTATTTT. Residues: CATSSTGPLAYF.

J is TRBJ2-5 and V is TRBV11-3, with 7 bases identical to TRBD1. Losses at the gene ends were 4 bases for V and 5 bases for J; bases not matched to a gene: 7. Per germline, CDR1 SGHNT and CDR2 YENEEA. The CDR3 is 14 residues long. CDR3 nucleotide sequence: TGTGCCAGCAGCTCTCAGGGGGACGTGGAGACCCAGTACTTC. Its protein is CASSSQGDVETQYF. The whole variable domain, remainder taken from reference TRBV11-3 and TRBJ2-5, is EAGVVQSPRYKIIEKKQPVAFWCNPISGHNTLYWYLQNLGQGPELLIRYENEEAVDDSQLPKDRFSAERLKGVDSTLKIQPAELGDSAVYLCASSSQGDVETQYFGPGTRLLVL.

This clone was recorded once. The chain has TRBV27 and TRBJ2-2; unclear D gene. CDR3 size: 14 residues. V lost 5 bases and J 6 bases, leaving 13 bases between the germline ends. Looked up from germline, CDR1 is MNHEY and CDR2 is SMNVEV (reference sequence). The CDR3 sequence: CASSTGPVPGELFF. DNA for the CDR3: TGTGCCAGCAGTACCGGCCCCGTCCCCGGGGAGCTGTTTTTT.

The chain uses TRBV7-9 and TRBJ2-2; perhaps TRBD2 as D (6 bases). The CDR3 totals 13 residues. Trimming stripped 2 bases from V and 6 bases from J, with 7 bases between. In germline, CDR1 is SEHNR, CDR2 FQNEAQ (reference sequence). CDR3 sequence (DNA): TGTGCCAGCAGCTTACCGGGGGCCGGGGAGCTGTTTTTT. Translating it yields CASSLPGAGELFF.

The chain joins TRBV4-2 to TRBJ2-7, with 9 bases that match TRBD2. The CDR3 runs to 16 residues. V dropped 4 bases and J dropped 2; count of bases not matched to a gene: 9. Per germline, CDR1 LGHNA and CDR2 YNFKEQ. The CDR3 bases are TGTGCCAGCAGCCCGAGCGCTAGCGGGGCCACCTACGAGCAGTACTTC. Residues: CASSPSASGATYEQYF.

This chain joins TRBV7-9 and TRBJ2-5; TRBD1 aligns across 9 bases. V was pared by 3 bases and J by 5 bases, with 7 bases of the junction left unmatched. The CDR3 is 15 amino acids. CDR1 SEHNR and CDR2 FQNEAQ come from the germline V gene (reference sequence). CDR3 residues: CASSLNRGLWETQYF. The CDR3 DNA follows: TGTGCCAGCAGCTTGAACAGGGGGCTATGGGAGACCCAGTACTTC.